Shown below are 29 T cell receptor beta chains from a single sample sequenced in a study of CD8 T cells in Susac syndrome. Reverse transcription of roughly 0.5 to 1 ug RNA was performed with random hexamers. TCRdb fed the immunoSEQ multiplex PCR reads into MiXCR, producing one record per CDR3 protein. The repertoire includes 95,000 to 150,000 distinct CDR3 sequences, 90% to 95% of them detected once, and about 0.29% sits in the top ten. Sequencing was performed on CD8+ T cells from PBMCs. These receptors were obtained from a human donor with Susac syndrome.

This sequence joins TRBV13 and TRBJ1-1; TRBD1 might be the D (5 bases). CDR3 size: 14 residues. Germline V CDR1 and CDR2: PRHDT, FYEKMQ (reference sequence). V lost 1 base to trimming and J lost 5 bases, with 11 bases between them. The chain's CDR3 is CASSLVRGTTEAFF. The CDR3, as DNA: TGTGCCAGCAGCTTAGTTCGGGGGACGACTGAAGCTTTCTTT. The whole variable domain, filled in from reference TRBV13 and TRBJ1-1, reads AAGVIQSPRHLIKEKRETATLKCYPIPRHDTVYWYQQGPGQDPQFLISFYEKMQSDKGSIPDRFSAQQFSDYHSELNMSSLELGDSALYFCASSLVRGTTEAFFGQGTRLTVV.

The chain employs TRBV7-2 and TRBJ2-5; perhaps TRBD2 as D (6 bases). Germline V gives CDR1 SGHTA, CDR2 FQGNSA. The CDR3 is made up of 16 amino acids. Trimming removed 4 bases at V and 1 base at J, with 16 bases between. CDR3 residues: CASSYRGAGSQETQYF. CDR3 bases: TGTGCCAGCAGCTACCGGGGAGCGGGCAGCCAAGAGACCCAGTACTTC.

The V call is TRBV19, the J call TRBJ2-3; D ambiguous. Trimming pared 2 bases from V and 2 bases from J, leaving 8 bases between. The CDR3 extends over 14 amino acids. Germline V CDR1 and CDR2: LNHDA, SQIVND (reference sequence). Here the CDR3 DNA reads TGTGCCAGTAGTATAATTTTTACCACAGATACGCAGTATTTT. Encoded protein: CASSIIFTTDTQYF. Using reference TRBV19 and TRBJ2-3 for the parts outside the CDR3, the full variable domain is DGGITQSPKYLFRKEGQNVTLSCEQNLNHDAMYWYRQDPGQGLRLIYYSQIVNDFQKGDIAEGYSVSREKKESFPLTVTSAQKNPTAFYLCASSIIFTTDTQYFGPGTRLTVL.

This chain uses TRBV27 with TRBJ2-3, with 7 positions matching TRBD2. Per germline, CDR1 MNHEY and CDR2 SMNVEV (reference sequence). CDR3 size: 15 residues. Trimming cost V 0 bases and J 2 bases; bases outside gene matches: 2. The CDR3 is CASSLSGGFTDTQYF. Here the CDR3 DNA reads TGTGCCAGCAGTTTATCGGGGGGGTTCACAGATACGCAGTATTTT.

This chain joins TRBV29-1 and TRBJ2-7; D perhaps matches TRBD1 (5 bases). The CDR3 totals 14 residues. V gave up 6 bases and J gave up 0 bases, with 15 bases separating them. Germline CDR1 SQVTM, CDR2 ANQGSEA. CDR3 bases: TGCAGCGTCCCGGACACCCTGAGCTCCTACGAGCAGTACTTC. Its protein is CSVPDTLSSYEQYF.

This sequence joins TRBV5-1 and TRBJ2-3; no firm D call. V was cut by 4 bases and J by 0 bases, with 12 bases left in between. The CDR3 runs 15 residues. The V gene's germline CDR1 is SGHRS and CDR2 YFSETQ. The CDR3 protein is CASSPVMASTDTQYF. CDR3 nucleotide sequence: TGCGCCAGCAGCCCCGTTATGGCTAGCACAGATACGCAGTATTTT.

The chain employs TRBV9 and TRBJ2-1; D possibly corresponds to TRBD2 (5 bases). This CDR3 comprises 14 residues. Trimming stripped 3 bases from V and 7 bases from J, with 14 bases between. Germline CDR1 and CDR2: SGDLS and YYNGEE. The CDR3 nucleotides read TGTGCCAGCAGCGCCGAGGGTAGCGTGAATGAGCAGTTCTTC. It encodes CASSAEGSVNEQFF.

This sequence joins TRBV6-5 and TRBJ2-2, with D perhaps TRBD1 or TRBD2 (6 bases each). This CDR3 has 14 residues. V was cut by 6 bases and J by 7 bases, with 15 bases left in between. The germline V gene encodes CDR1 MNHEY and CDR2 SVGAGI. Here the CDR3 DNA reads TGTGCCAGCAGCCCCTGGGGGGCCGGCGGGGAGCTGTTTTTT. Its translation: CASSPWGAGGELFF.

CDR3 sequence reads: CASSTQGAIEQYF. The CDR3 coding sequence is TGTGCCAGCAGTACACAGGGGGCAATTGAGCAGTATTTT. The chain links TRBV12-3 or TRBV12-4 to TRBJ2-3; 9 nucleotides align to TRBD1. The junction had 8 bases not matched to a gene; V was cut back by 5 bases and J by 11 bases. This CDR3 comprises 13 residues.

This chain connects TRBV11-2 to TRBJ1-2; 12 bases agree with TRBD1. The V segment lost 5 bases and the J segment 7 bases; nucleotides outside the gene matches: 8. Germline V gene data show CDR1 as SGHAT and CDR2 as FQNNGV. The CDR3 runs 15 residues. CDR3 loop: CASSNRDRGPGGYTF. The CDR3 DNA is TGTGCCAGCAGCAACCGGGACAGGGGGCCGGGTGGCTACACCTTC.

The J gene is TRBJ2-2, the V gene TRBV7-9; D assignment may be TRBD1 or TRBD2 (5 bases each). Germline values: CDR1 SEHNR, CDR2 FQNEAQ (reference sequence). The V and J ends lost 3 bases and 3 bases respectively, with 14 bases between them. The CDR3 has 16 amino acids. CDR3 region: CASSLLGEYDTGELFF. CDR3 sequence (DNA): TGTGCCAGCAGCTTGTTAGGGGAGTACGACACCGGGGAGCTGTTTTTT.

This clonotype was detected only once. The chain employs TRBV27 and TRBJ2-2; D is ambiguous. Trimming shortened V by 3 bases and J by 4 bases, and 6 bases separated the two germline ends. CDR1 and CDR2 from the germline V gene are MNHEY and SMNVEV (reference sequence). This CDR3 spans 13 amino acids. In DNA, the CDR3 is TGTGCCAGCAGTTTCAAGAGCACCGGGGAGCTGTTTTTT. It specifies CASSFKSTGELFF.

The chain joins TRBV29-1 to TRBJ1-2, with 7 bases identical to TRBD1. The CDR3 spans 13 residues. Germline V gives CDR1 SQVTM, CDR2 ANQGSEA. V was pared by 2 bases and J by 5 bases, with 5 bases of the junction left unmatched. CDR3 residues: CSVESTGRYGYTF. CDR3 nucleotides: TGCAGCGTTGAATCGACAGGGAGATATGGCTACACCTTC.

The V call is TRBV29-1, the J call TRBJ2-1; 11 bases are shared with TRBD1. The CDR3 runs 16 residues. CDR1 is SQVTM, CDR2 ANQGSEA, per germline. V lost 0 bases to trimming and J lost 6 bases; unmatched junction nucleotides: 7. CDR3 nucleotides: TGCAGCGTTGAAGATATAGGGACAGGGGGAAGCAATGAGCAGTTCTTC. Protein: CSVEDIGTGGSNEQFF.

The chain combines TRBV4-1 with TRBJ2-1; a possible D gene is TRBD2 (5 bases). Deletions cut 4 bases from V and 7 bases from J, with 8 bases between. The CDR3 contains 12 residues. CDR1 and CDR2 (germline): MGHRA, YSYEKL. The CDR3 DNA sequence: TGCGCCAGCAGCCGCCTAGCTAATGAGCAGTTCTTC. It translates to CASSRLANEQFF.

This chain connects TRBV5-6 to TRBJ2-7; D is unresolved. The CDR3 spans 16 residues. The V gene's germline CDR1 is SGHDT and CDR2 YYEEEE. Trimming removed 6 bases from V and 0 bases from J, with 19 bases in between. As DNA, the CDR3 is TGTGCCAGCATCAAAAACACGGCAGACCACTCCTACGAGCAGTACTTC. Translating it yields CASIKNTADHSYEQYF.

The CDR3 nucleotides read TGTGCCAGCAGCTTGGAGGGGTACCCTGAAGCTTTCTTT. Translating gives CASSLEGYPEAFF. This chain uses TRBV5-6 with TRBJ1-1; possible D gene TRBD1, 5 bases. The germline gives CDR1 SGHDT, CDR2 YYEEEE. This CDR3 spans 13 amino acids. V shed 0 bases and J shed 6 bases, with 9 bases lying between them.

This clonotype was detected a few times. V usage is TRBV20-1 and J usage is TRBJ2-7; possibly TRBD1 or TRBD2 for D (5 bases each). V was cut by 6 bases and J by 6 bases, with 15 bases left in between. Germline CDR1 and CDR2: DFQATT and SNEGSKA (reference sequence). The CDR3 has 12 amino acids. The CDR3 coding sequence is TGCAGTGCGTCGAGGGGATCGGTCGAGCAGTACTTC. Its protein is CSASRGSVEQYF.

The V gene is TRBV9, the J gene TRBJ2-6; a weak D match, TRBD1 (6 bases). V was trimmed by 4 bases and J by 1 base, leaving 12 bases between them. Looked up from germline, CDR1 is SGDLS and CDR2 is YYNGEE. CDR3 length equals 16 residues. The CDR3 reads CASSTFTGSGANVLTF. CDR3 bases: TGTGCCAGCAGCACTTTCACAGGGTCTGGGGCCAACGTCCTGACTTTC.

The rearrangement uses TRBV11-2 and TRBJ2-7, with TRBD2 matching 11 bases. With 3 bases clipped from V and 3 bases from J, the junction kept 4 bases outside the gene matches. The CDR3 is 15 amino acids. The germline V gene encodes CDR1 SGHAT and CDR2 FQNNGV. CDR3 residues: CASSFPSGGFYEQYF. The CDR3 DNA reads TGTGCCAGCAGCTTTCCTAGCGGGGGGTTCTACGAGCAGTACTTC.

V is TRBV12-3 or TRBV12-4 and J is TRBJ2-3; a weak D match, TRBD1 (6 bases). The CDR3 contains 16 residues. The V gene lost 0 bases and the J gene lost 2 bases, with 12 bases spanning the gap. In DNA form, the CDR3 reads TGTGCCAGCAGTTTAGCGGCACAGGGCCCCACAGATACGCAGTATTTT. It specifies CASSLAAQGPTDTQYF.

This chain connects TRBV9 to TRBJ2-4, with D possibly matching TRBD1 (6 bases). Trimming removed 4 bases from V and 3 bases from J, with 20 bases in between. Germline V gene sequence: CDR1 SGDLS, CDR2 YYNGEE. The CDR3 covers 17 residues. The CDR3 loop reads CASSPENRVVGKNIQYF. In DNA form, the CDR3 reads TGTGCCAGCAGCCCGGAAAACAGGGTTGTAGGCAAAAACATTCAGTACTTC. The full variable domain, with the rest looked up from reference TRBV9 and TRBJ2-4, is DSGVTQTPKHLITATGQRVTLRCSPRSGDLSVYWYQQSLDQGLQFLIQYYNGEERAKGNILERFSAQQFPDLHSELNLSSLELGDSALYFCASSPENRVVGKNIQYFGAGTRLSVL.

The CDR3 loop reads CASSPWTGSNQPQHF. The CDR3 DNA sequence: TGTGCCAGCAGTCCCTGGACAGGTAGCAATCAGCCCCAGCATTTT. V gene TRBV27 combines with J gene TRBJ1-5; 7 bases match TRBD1. Germline values: CDR1 MNHEY, CDR2 SMNVEV (reference sequence). The V gene end was trimmed by 5 bases and the J gene end by 0 bases; junction bases not matched to a gene: 4. CDR3 length equals 15 residues.

V and J are TRBV9 and TRBJ2-5; D could derive from TRBD1 or TRBD2 (5 bases each). The CDR3 spans 15 residues. Germline-derived CDR1 and CDR2 are SGDLS and YYNGEE. The V end was cut by 0 bases, the J end by 4 bases, with 13 bases between. The CDR3 region has the DNA TGTGCCAGCAGCGTAGGTGGGACCCCGCCAGAGACCCAGTACTTC. Amino acid sequence: CASSVGGTPPETQYF. The full variable domain, its missing parts supplied by reference TRBV9 and TRBJ2-5, is DSGVTQTPKHLITATGQRVTLRCSPRSGDLSVYWYQQSLDQGLQFLIQYYNGEERAKGNILERFSAQQFPDLHSELNLSSLELGDSALYFCASSVGGTPPETQYFGPGTRLLVL.

The chain is built from TRBV20-1 and TRBJ2-1; D is ambiguous. The CDR3 runs 13 residues. Trimming removed 2 bases from V and 2 bases from J, with 7 bases in between. Germline CDR1 and CDR2: DFQATT and SNEGSKA (reference sequence). The CDR3 DNA is TGCAGTGCTAGACTAGTACCCTACAATGAGCAGTTCTTC. Its translation is CSARLVPYNEQFF.

This clonotype was counted a single time. V and J are TRBV29-1 and TRBJ2-7, with no clear D. V lost 4 bases to trimming and J lost 0 bases, with 7 bases between them. Germline lookup yields CDR1 SQVTM and CDR2 ANQGSEA. This CDR3 region has 12 residues. CDR3 nucleotides: TGCAGCGTTGGTTACAGCTCCTACGAGCAGTACTTC. Amino acids: CSVGYSSYEQYF.

V gene TRBV29-1 combines with J gene TRBJ2-7; the match to TRBD1 covers 10 bases. Germline CDR1 is SQVTM and CDR2 is ANQGSEA. The V gene end was trimmed by 3 bases and the J gene end by 6 bases; junction bases not matched to a gene: 11. The CDR3 consists of 15 residues. In DNA form, the CDR3 reads TGCAGCGTTGAGGGCCGGGACAGGGGACGTGGCGAGCAGTACTTC. This sequence encodes CSVEGRDRGRGEQYF.

CDR3 region: CSVEAGDYEQYF. The DNA for the CDR3 is TGCAGCGTTGAAGCTGGGGACTACGAGCAGTACTTC. This chain uses TRBV29-1 with TRBJ2-7; the D is unclear. V was trimmed by 1 base and J by 3 bases, leaving 7 bases between them. The germline V gene has CDR1 SQVTM and CDR2 ANQGSEA. The CDR3 spans 12 residues.

This clonotype was detected only once. The V gene is TRBV23-1, the J gene TRBJ1-5; D is uncertain. TRBV23-1 is an open reading frame whose function is uncertain. The ends were cut back, 2 bases at V and 0 bases at J, with 11 bases in the middle. The CDR3 sequence is 16 residues long. The chain's CDR3 is CASSQGLGNSNQPQHF. The CDR3 DNA follows: TGCGCCAGCAGTCAAGGTTTGGGGAATAGCAATCAGCCCCAGCATTTT.